The next 24 T cell receptor beta chains were all read from a single sample in a study of cytomegalovirus exposure and HLA in healthy donors. The method was immunoSEQ multiplex PCR; TCRdb's version includes in-frame clones alone and lacks a portion of them. The sample consists of roughly 300,000 clones, roughly 88% of them appearing once. The sequencing input was PBMCs. All receptors derive from a young woman in good health and CMV-seronegative.

The chain carries TRBV6-5 and TRBJ2-4; a possible D gene is TRBD2 (6 bases). V was cut by 0 bases and J by 0 bases, with 9 bases left in between. Germline V gene lookup returns CDR1 MNHEY and CDR2 SVGAGI. The CDR3 runs to 16 residues. The CDR3 region is CASSYSEGRAKNIQYF. In DNA, the CDR3 is TGTGCCAGCAGTTACTCGGAGGGGCGAGCCAAAAACATTCAGTACTTC.

This sequence joins TRBV27 and TRBJ2-7; maybe TRBD1 (5 bases). The CDR3 totals 15 residues. The V end lost 6 bases, the J end lost 5 bases, and 20 bases lay between the germline ends. Germline V gene sequence: CDR1 MNHEY, CDR2 SMNVEV (reference sequence). The DNA for the CDR3 is TGTGCCAGCAGCCTAAGACAGCAGACCTTGGACGAGCAGTACTTC. It encodes CASSLRQQTLDEQYF.

The J gene is TRBJ2-7, the V gene TRBV4-1, with D maybe TRBD1 (6 bases). The ends were cut back, 1 base at V and 1 base at J, with 11 bases in the middle. CDR3 size: 15 residues. CDR1 and CDR2 from the germline V gene are MGHRA and YSYEKL. CDR3 loop: CASSQVSQGSYEQYF. CDR3 in DNA: TGCGCCAGCAGCCAAGTCAGCCAGGGGTCCTACGAGCAGTACTTC.

This chain joins TRBV29-1 and TRBJ2-7; 8 nucleotides agree with TRBD1. V shed 6 bases, J shed 2 bases, and the junction held 3 bases outside the gene matches. This CDR3 spans 12 amino acids. Germline CDR1 reads SQVTM; CDR2 reads ANQGSEA. The CDR3 protein is CSVRTGTYEQYF. The DNA for the CDR3 is TGCAGCGTGAGGACAGGGACCTACGAGCAGTACTTC.

This chain links TRBV29-1 with TRBJ2-1; D gene uncertain. The CDR3 runs 12 residues. The V end was cut by 7 bases, the J end by 9 bases, with 16 bases between. The V gene's germline CDR1 is SQVTM and CDR2 ANQGSEA. The CDR3 loop reads CSALVYPGEQFF. The DNA for the CDR3 is TGCAGCGCCTTAGTCTACCCGGGTGAGCAGTTCTTC.

The J gene is TRBJ2-1, the V gene TRBV15; D might be TRBD2 (6 bases). Trimming stripped 3 bases from V and 3 bases from J, with 6 bases between. CDR3 length equals 13 residues. CDR1 and CDR2 from the germline V gene are LNHNV and YYDKDF (reference sequence). The CDR3 loop is CATSRGLYNEQFF. In DNA, the CDR3 is TGTGCCACCAGCAGGGGACTCTACAATGAGCAGTTCTTC.

The chain carries TRBV5-1 and TRBJ2-4; D is possibly TRBD2 (5 bases). CDR1 is SGHRS and CDR2 is YFSETQ in the germline V gene. This CDR3 spans 16 amino acids. The V and J ends lost 0 bases and 1 base respectively, with 11 bases between them. CDR3 coding DNA: TGCGCCAGCAGCTTGGGGCTTGCGGGCGCCAAAAACATTCAGTACTTC. It yields the protein CASSLGLAGAKNIQYF.

The chain couples TRBV7-8 to TRBJ2-5; the match to TRBD2 covers 12 bases. After removal of 3 bases from V and 5 bases from J, the junction contained 10 bases not matched to a gene. Looked up from germline, CDR1 is SGHVS and CDR2 is FQNEAQ. The CDR3 is 17 residues long. The CDR3 nucleotides read TGTGCCAGCAGCTTTTCGCGACTAGCGGGAGTAAGGGAGACCCAGTACTTC. The encoded protein is CASSFSRLAGVRETQYF.

The chain uses TRBV9 and TRBJ2-1, with 8 bases matching TRBD2. Germline V CDR1 and CDR2: SGDLS, YYNGEE. This CDR3 has 15 residues. V was pared by 4 bases and J by 8 bases, with 11 bases of the junction left unmatched. The CDR3 reads CASSFTGTRGDEQFF. CDR3 sequence (DNA): TGTGCCAGCAGCTTCACGGGGACTAGAGGGGATGAGCAGTTCTTC.

The rearrangement uses TRBV6-6 and TRBJ2-5; perhaps TRBD1 as D (6 bases). This CDR3 spans 14 amino acids. V lost 4 bases and J 2 bases, leaving 11 bases between the germline ends. Germline lookup yields CDR1 MNHNY and CDR2 SVGAGI (reference sequence). CDR3 region: CASSLRQVQETQYF. The CDR3 bases are TGTGCCAGCAGTTTACGACAGGTACAAGAGACCCAGTACTTC.

This clone was recorded once. The chain links TRBV7-3 to TRBJ2-7; possible D gene TRBD1, 6 bases. The germline V gene encodes CDR1 SGHTA and CDR2 FQGTGA. This CDR3 has 13 amino acids. The germline V and J ends were trimmed by 6 bases and 6 bases, with 15 bases remaining between them. CDR3 bases: TGTGCCAGCAGTGTAGGGGGTTCGGGCGAGCAGTACTTC. The encoded protein is CASSVGGSGEQYF.

This clone appeared a single time. The gene calls are TRBV9 and TRBJ2-1; 7 bases line up with TRBD2. V gave up 3 bases and J gave up 2 bases; unmatched junction bases: 8. CDR1 and CDR2 from the germline V gene are SGDLS and YYNGEE. The CDR3 is made up of 16 amino acids. CDR3 loop: CASSGGGSQPYNEQFF. The CDR3 DNA reads as TGTGCCAGCAGCGGGGGGGGTTCCCAACCCTACAATGAGCAGTTCTTC.

The chain has TRBV28 and TRBJ1-5, with 7 positions matching TRBD1. The germline V gene has CDR1 MDHEN and CDR2 SYDVKM. V was clipped by 1 base and J by 5 bases; unmatched bases: 14. This CDR3 region has 18 residues. Here the CDR3 reads CASSLYFSGGTEYQPQHF. CDR3 in DNA: TGTGCCAGCAGTTTATATTTTTCGGGGGGGACAGAATATCAGCCCCAGCATTTT.

This sequence joins TRBV6-6 and TRBJ1-3; TRBD1 matches 8 bases. V was pared by 5 bases and J by 0 bases, with 6 bases of the junction left unmatched. Germline V lookup: CDR1 MNHNY, CDR2 SVGAGI (reference sequence). This CDR3 contains 16 residues. CDR3 nucleotide sequence: TGTGCCAGCAGTAAGACAGGGGTCCCCTCTGGAAACACCATATATTTT. Its protein is CASSKTGVPSGNTIYF.

The chain has TRBV7-7 and TRBJ2-1, with 9 bases that match TRBD1. Germline CDR1 is SSHAT and CDR2 is FNYEAQ (reference sequence). The CDR3 extends over 14 amino acids. With 4 bases clipped from V and 7 bases from J, the junction kept 5 bases outside the gene matches. Written as DNA, the CDR3 is TGTGCCAGCAGCTCAGGACAGGGGCCGAATGAGCAGTTCTTC. Amino acids: CASSSGQGPNEQFF.

J is TRBJ2-3 and V is TRBV27, with TRBD2 as a possible D gene (6 bases). Germline V lookup: CDR1 MNHEY, CDR2 SMNVEV (reference sequence). The CDR3 totals 17 residues. The V and J ends lost 4 bases and 3 bases respectively, with 20 bases between them. The CDR3 sequence is CASSSSVGGTRTDTQYF. The CDR3 DNA reads as TGTGCCAGCAGTTCCTCCGTTGGCGGGACGAGGACAGATACGCAGTATTTT.

The chain couples TRBV30 to TRBJ2-2, with D unresolved. The length of the CDR3 is 12 residues. Trimming took off 3 bases at V and 7 bases at J, with 9 bases between the two ends. Looked up from germline, CDR1 is GTSNPN and CDR2 is SVGIG (reference sequence). The CDR3 DNA is TGTGCCTGGAGACTAACCCACGGGGAGCTGTTTTTT. Amino acid sequence: CAWRLTHGELFF.

V is TRBV5-6 and J is TRBJ2-7; D perhaps matches TRBD2 (6 bases). Germline CDR1 is SGHDT and CDR2 is YYEEEE. The CDR3 covers 17 residues. V shed 2 bases and J shed 5 bases, with 23 bases lying between them. The CDR3 is CASSLVWSPGRKHEQYF. Here the CDR3 DNA reads TGTGCCAGCAGCTTAGTTTGGTCTCCAGGGAGGAAGCACGAGCAGTACTTC.

The V call is TRBV7-2, the J call TRBJ1-2, with D unclear. V lost 2 bases to trimming and J lost 7 bases, with 17 bases between them. The CDR3 length is 15 residues. Germline V lookup: CDR1 SGHTA, CDR2 FQGNSA. The CDR3 protein is CASSLILSGGRGYTF. CDR3 coding DNA: TGTGCCAGCAGCTTAATTCTCTCAGGAGGTCGTGGCTACACCTTC. Variable domain in full (rest from reference TRBV7-2 and TRBJ1-2): GAGVSQSPSNKVTEKGKDVELRCDPISGHTALYWYRQSLGQGLEFLIYFQGNSAPDKSGLPSDRFSAERTGGSVSTLTIQRTQQEDSAVYLCASSLILSGGRGYTFGSGTRLTVV.

The rearrangement joins TRBV5-6 to TRBJ2-5; 11 nucleotides match TRBD2. Trimming took 0 bases from V and 1 from J; bases not matched to a gene: 5. The CDR3 runs 17 residues. From germline, CDR1 is SGHDT and CDR2 YYEEEE. The CDR3 is CASSLGIGTSGQETQYF. Here the CDR3 DNA reads TGTGCCAGCAGCTTGGGTATTGGGACTAGCGGCCAAGAGACCCAGTACTTC. Full variable domain (outside the CDR3, taken from reference TRBV5-6 and TRBJ2-5): DAGVTQSPTHLIKTRGQQVTLRCSPKSGHDTVSWYQQALGQGPQFIFQYYEEEERQRGNFPDRFSGHQFPNYSSELNVNALLLGDSALYLCASSLGIGTSGQETQYFGPGTRLLVL.

The V call is TRBV6-5, the J call TRBJ1-1, with a tentative D call TRBD1 (6 bases). Trimming cost V 5 bases and J 4 bases, with 14 bases left between them. CDR1 is MNHEY, CDR2 SVGAGI, per germline. This CDR3 is built from 14 residues. Here the CDR3 DNA reads TGTGCCAGCAGTGTCCAGGGGAGCGGCACTGAAGCTTTCTTT. Translation: CASSVQGSGTEAFF.

This sequence joins TRBV5-4 and TRBJ2-5, with TRBD1 matching 8 bases. Germline V lookup: CDR1 SGHNT, CDR2 YYREEE (reference sequence). V dropped 4 bases and J dropped 5; count of bases not matched to a gene: 10. The CDR3 spans 15 residues. The CDR3, as DNA: TGTGCCAGCAGCAGCCGGGACAGGTTTATGGAGACCCAGTACTTC. This translates into CASSSRDRFMETQYF.

The V gene is TRBV5-4, the J gene TRBJ1-2; D ambiguous. Per germline, CDR1 SGHNT and CDR2 YYREEE (reference sequence). The CDR3 covers 16 residues. The V and J ends lost 3 bases and 4 bases respectively, with 19 bases between them. The CDR3 loop reads CASSSRLALLFYGYTF. In DNA form, the CDR3 reads TGTGCCAGCAGCTCCCGCTTAGCACTCCTATTCTATGGCTACACCTTC.

This clone was recorded once. The V and J genes are TRBV2 and TRBJ2-5, with 12 bases identical to TRBD2. CDR1 and CDR2 from the germline V gene are SNHLY and FYNNEI. The CDR3 sequence is 13 residues long. The junction had 3 bases not matched to a gene; V was cut back by 8 bases and J by 5 bases. The CDR3 here is CASSSGRVETQYF. Written as DNA, the CDR3 is TGTGCCAGCTCTAGCGGGAGGGTCGAGACCCAGTACTTC.